This record covers a single T cell receptor (beta chain). The antigen is unknown. This record comes from a study of OX40 agonist ivuxolimab in advanced cancers. Study context: Earlier treatment with anti-PD-1, anti-PD-L1 or anti-CTLA-4 was permitted, and 30% to 40% had received some. Three patients got partial responses; one had hepatocellular carcinoma and two had cutaneous melanoma.

The assay was immunoSEQ multiplex PCR, and TCRdb's table has in-frame clones only and misses some. The data contain about 69,000 clones, roughly nine tenths of them singletons. Germline CDR1 reads MNHEY; CDR2 reads SVGAGI. V was clipped by 6 bases and J by 4 bases, with 15 bases between them. This CDR3 region has 14 residues. Regarding the study as a whole: There was clonal expansion of CD4+ and CD8+ blood T cells by week 6 at 0.1 to 3.0 mg/kg. Low levels of normalized T-cell clonal expansion also appeared in some nonresponders.

The chain recombines TRBV6-5 with TRBJ1-1; D unresolved. This sequence was found in an adult with an advanced solid tumor such as melanoma, head and neck, liver or kidney cancer. The material sequenced was CD4+ or CD8+ T cells sorted from blood, taken in a trial of the OX40 agonist ivuxolimab. The CDR3 region has the DNA TGTGCCAGCAGCCACCATAAGGGAACCACTGAAGCTTTCTTT. Translated, it gives CASSHHKGTTEAFF.